The source of this TCR beta chain is a study of blood T cell repertoires in COVID-19. The wider study: There were acute and convalescent COVID-19 samples, and they came from the United States, Italy and Spain. PBMCs, B-cell-depleted T cells, or T cells were the source of the cDNA or gDNA that made up the material.

How the authors handled the data: By means of reference gene primer amplification, nucleated cell counts were estimated. The repertoire was sequenced with immunoSEQ multiplex PCR; TCRdb's copy has only in-frame clones and lacks some. D and trimming come from the DNA, and the V and J calls and clone size come from that table. The data contain approximately 120,000 clones, about four fifths of them singletons. V lost 5 bases and J 2 bases, leaving 16 bases between the germline ends. In germline, CDR1 is SGHTA, CDR2 FQGNSA. The CDR3 has 15 amino acids. The chain combines TRBV7-2 with TRBJ2-7, with D possibly matching TRBD1 (5 bases). The specimen sequenced was peripheral blood. The source is a human donor in a cohort sampled during active COVID-19. CDR3 in DNA: TGTGCCAGCAGCCTGGACCGGGCAGGGCCCTACGAGCAGTACTTC. It codes for CASSLDRAGPYEQYF.